This TCR beta chain was documented in a study of T cells in Graves' hyperthyroidism and ophthalmopathy. Study-wide points: A model built on 13 V-J features separated ophthalmopathy from stable hyperthyroidism. Expanded thyroid clonotypes (above 0.001) were mostly also found in blood. Median prediction lead before ophthalmopathy onset was 6.5 months with the model.

Amplified TCR beta CDR3 regions came from RNA transcripts. TCR CDR3 regions were first amplified by RT-PCR with HTBI primers. From the multiplex PCR reads, TCRdb called clonotypes with MiXCR, one entry per CDR3 protein. The sample comprises over 500,000 distinct CDR3 sequences, 40% to 50% of which are singletons, and around two fifths rests with the top ten. V gave up 1 base and J gave up 2 bases, with 12 bases separating them. The germline CDR1 and CDR2 sequences are SGHDN and FVKESK. There are 16 residues in the CDR3. Diagnoses rested on clinical symptoms, serum thyroxine and TRAb, thyroid ultrasound and orbital computed tomography. As to this clonotype: The antigen is undetermined.

This clonotype was sampled from an adult woman with Graves' disease, either hyperthyroidism or ophthalmopathy (not recorded which). Sample: peripheral blood or thyroid tissue (not recorded which). The V and J genes are TRBV14 and TRBJ1-5; D gene uncertain. CDR3 DNA: TGTGCCAGCAGCCAAGTCTTCGGGGAGCGCAATCAGCCCCAGCATTTT. Its protein product is CASSQVFGERNQPQHF. The variable domain in full, completed from reference TRBV14 and TRBJ1-5, reads EAGVTQFPSHSVIEKGQTVTLRCDPISGHDNLYWYRRVMGKEIKFLLHFVKESKQDESGMPNNRFLAERTGGTYSTLKVQPAELEDSGVYFCASSQVFGERNQPQHFGDGTRLSIL.